These 25 T cell receptor beta chains were sequenced from one sample in a study of T cell repertoires in cytomegalovirus infection. One entry per CDR3 protein, called by TCRdb with MiXCR from the reads. The table includes 900,000 to 950,000 distinct CDR3 sequences, approximately 32% detected once. These receptors lack a known antigen. The material was cultured CD8+ T cells from PBMCs, obtained from culture after CMV antigen stimulation. The receptor set was obtained from a human donor in good health (CMV status not recorded). Some clones in this sample may be carry-over from other donors' samples.

The chain combines TRBV5-1 with TRBJ1-2; D gene uncertain. In germline, CDR1 is SGHRS, CDR2 YFSETQ. The ends were cut back, 7 bases at V and 5 bases at J, with 12 bases in the middle. This CDR3 region has 12 residues. CDR3 DNA: TGCGCCAGCTACAGCTATTTTTATGGCTACACCTTC. Translation: CASYSYFYGYTF.

This clonotype appeared many times. The chain joins TRBV7-8 to TRBJ2-1; 15 bases line up with TRBD2. CDR3 length: 17 amino acids. With 5 bases clipped from V and 2 bases from J, the junction kept 4 bases outside the gene matches. Germline V gene sequence: CDR1 SGHVS, CDR2 FQNEAQ. CDR3 protein: CASSTGLAGGPYNEQFF. The DNA of the CDR3 is TGTGCCAGCAGCACTGGACTAGCGGGGGGGCCCTACAATGAGCAGTTCTTC.

This sequence joins TRBV19 and TRBJ1-5; 7 nucleotides align to TRBD1. V dropped 4 bases and J dropped 2; count of bases not matched to a gene: 5. This CDR3 comprises 15 residues. Germline CDR1 reads LNHDA; CDR2 reads SQIVND (reference sequence). In nucleotides, the CDR3 is TGTGCCAGTAGTAGCTCCGGGACAGGCAATCAGCCCCAGCATTTT. Translated: CASSSSGTGNQPQHF.

In its sample, this clonotype was seen a few times. The chain recombines TRBV7-9 with TRBJ2-3; D gene ambiguous. Per the germline V gene, CDR1 is SEHNR and CDR2 is FQNEAQ (reference sequence). The CDR3 totals 9 residues. Trimming removed 5 bases at V and 8 bases at J, with 2 bases between. The CDR3 nucleotides read TGTGCCAGCAGCCCTACGCAGTATTTT. As protein: CASSPTQYF. The variable domain in full, completed from reference TRBV7-9 and TRBJ2-3, reads DTGVSQNPRHKITKRGQNVTFRCDPISEHNRLYWYRQTLGQGPEFLTYFQNEAQLEKSRLLSDRFSAERPKGSFSTLEIQRTEQGDSAMYLCASSPTQYFGPGTRLTVL.

The chain recombines TRBV15 with TRBJ2-1; D gene uncertain. The CDR3 length is 14 residues. Trimming shortened V by 0 bases and J by 4 bases, and 7 bases separated the two germline ends. CDR1 and CDR2 (germline): LNHNV, YYDKDF (reference sequence). CDR3 amino acids: CATSRDLGYNEQFF. CDR3 bases: TGTGCCACCAGCAGAGATCTGGGGTACAATGAGCAGTTCTTC.

J is TRBJ1-6 and V is TRBV28; possibly TRBD1 for D (6 bases). Deletions cut 5 bases from V and 9 bases from J, with 17 bases between. Germline CDR1 and CDR2: MDHEN and SYDVKM. CDR3 length: 15 residues. CDR3 in amino acids: CASSPTGLGSSPLHF. CDR3 DNA sequence: TGTGCCAGCAGTCCTACAGGGTTAGGGAGTTCACCCCTCCACTTT.

The V call is TRBV7-6, the J call TRBJ1-2, with 9 nucleotides matching TRBD1. Losses at the gene ends were 7 bases for V and 1 base for J; bases not matched to a gene: 10. CDR1 SGHVS and CDR2 FNYEAQ come from the germline V gene. The CDR3 contains 16 residues. The CDR3 DNA follows: TGTGCCAGCACCACACGGGGACAGGGAATTAACTATGGCTACACCTTC. The encoded protein is CASTTRGQGINYGYTF.

This chain uses TRBV28 with TRBJ2-5; D remains unclear. V gave up 1 base and J gave up 0 bases, with 15 bases separating them. The CDR3 runs 17 residues. CDR1 and CDR2 from the germline V gene are MDHEN and SYDVKM. CDR3 nucleotides: TGTGCCAGCAGTTTATCTGTCACTCGAAAGTACCAAGAGACCCAGTACTTC. Its translation is CASSLSVTRKYQETQYF.

V gene TRBV6-2 or TRBV6-3 combines with J gene TRBJ2-7; D is undetermined. The V gene lost 0 bases and the J gene lost 11 bases, with 23 bases spanning the gap. Germline assignment: CDR1 MNHEY and CDR2 SVGEGT. The CDR3 is 16 residues long. The CDR3 is CASSYSEKFPFGGEYV. Written as DNA, the CDR3 is TGTGCCAGCAGTTACTCGGAGAAGTTCCCCTTCGGTGGGGAGTACGTC.

In DNA, the CDR3 is TGTGCCAGCAACGGGACAGGGAGACCTTGGCCCAACTCCTACGAGCAGTACTTC. Translation gives CASNGTGRPWPNSYEQYF. This chain joins TRBV11-3 and TRBJ2-7, with 9 bases identical to TRBD1. V gave up 7 bases and J gave up 0 bases; unmatched junction bases: 16. The CDR3 has 18 amino acids. The germline V gene encodes CDR1 SGHNT and CDR2 YENEEA. The variable domain in full, completed from reference TRBV11-3 and TRBJ2-7, reads EAGVVQSPRYKIIEKKQPVAFWCNPISGHNTLYWYLQNLGQGPELLIRYENEEAVDDSQLPKDRFSAERLKGVDSTLKIQPAELGDSAVYLCASNGTGRPWPNSYEQYFGPGTRLTVT.

This clonotype was picked up a small number of times. V and J are TRBV7-6 and TRBJ1-2; TRBD1 matches 9 bases. J lost 5 bases, V lost 6 bases, and 10 bases had no gene match. Germline-derived CDR1 and CDR2 are SGHVS and FNYEAQ. CDR3 length: 15 amino acids. CDR3 protein: CASSLAGTGLYGYTF. The CDR3 nucleotides are TGTGCCAGCAGTCTTGCCGGGACAGGGTTGTATGGCTACACCTTC.

The chain combines TRBV6-5 with TRBJ1-1; tentative D call: TRBD1 (5 bases). V was cut by 6 bases and J by 1 base, with 12 bases left in between. This CDR3 comprises 14 residues. The germline V gene encodes CDR1 MNHEY and CDR2 SVGAGI. The DNA for the CDR3 is TGTGCCAGCAGCGCCGAGGGGCCGAACACTGAAGCTTTCTTT. This sequence encodes CASSAEGPNTEAFF.

The chain links TRBV6-1 to TRBJ2-2, with 10 bases lining up with TRBD2. Germline V gene sequence: CDR1 MNHNS, CDR2 SASEGT. The CDR3 runs to 14 residues. V trimming: 10 bases; J trimming: 5 bases; junction bases outside the gene matches: 7. DNA of the CDR3: TGTGCCACCAAGCGGGGGGGCCGGACCGGGGAGCTGTTTTTT. This gives the protein CATKRGGRTGELFF.

The chain combines TRBV10-1 with TRBJ2-1; 9 bases match TRBD1. Germline trimming cut 0 bases from V and 1 base from J; bases unmatched to any gene: 1. Germline CDR1 reads WNHNN; CDR2 reads SYGVQD (reference sequence). The CDR3 covers 16 residues. CDR3 bases: TGCGCCAGCAGTGAGTCGGGACAGGGTTCCTACAATGAGCAGTTCTTC. Translated, it gives CASSESGQGSYNEQFF.

The rearrangement joins TRBV20-1 to TRBJ2-1, with 8 positions matching TRBD2. The CDR3 sequence is 14 residues long. V lost 5 bases and J lost 3; bases outside the gene matches: 6. Germline loops: CDR1 DFQATT, CDR2 SNEGSKA (reference sequence). The CDR3 sequence is CSAPGGANYNEQFF. The CDR3 DNA reads as TGCAGTGCTCCCGGGGGGGCCAACTACAATGAGCAGTTCTTC.

The chain joins TRBV19 to TRBJ2-1; TRBD2 aligns across 16 bases. CDR1 is LNHDA and CDR2 is SQIVND in the germline V gene (reference sequence). This CDR3 spans 18 amino acids. With 5 bases clipped from V and 6 bases from J, the junction kept 10 bases outside the gene matches. In DNA form, the CDR3 reads TGTGCCAGTAGTCTACCGGGACTAGCGGGGGGGCCCTTCAATGAGCAGTTCTTC. Translation gives CASSLPGLAGGPFNEQFF.

The chain is built from TRBV7-9 and TRBJ2-2, with D uncertain. This CDR3 contains 13 residues. Germline CDR1 and CDR2: SEHNR and FQNEAQ (reference sequence). Between the trimmed V and J ends, which lost 7 bases and 6 bases, there was a span of 12 bases. In DNA, the CDR3 is TGTGCCAGCATGGAAGCGTACGCCGGGGAGCTGTTTTTT. Its translation is CASMEAYAGELFF.

V gene TRBV27 combines with J gene TRBJ1-1, with TRBD1 identical over 8 bases. CDR3 size: 14 residues. Germline values: CDR1 MNHEY, CDR2 SMNVEV (reference sequence). The J segment lost 6 bases and the V segment lost 6 bases, leaving 9 bases of the junction unmatched. Here the CDR3 reads CASSFQGARAEAFF. DNA of the CDR3: TGTGCCAGCAGCTTTCAGGGGGCGCGGGCTGAAGCTTTCTTT.

V is TRBV5-4 and J is TRBJ2-1; D is perhaps TRBD1 or TRBD2 (6 bases each). Germline V gives CDR1 SGHNT, CDR2 YYREEE (reference sequence). The V end was cut by 2 bases, the J end by 8 bases, with 11 bases between. The CDR3 has 13 amino acids. The CDR3 sequence: CASSFMGGDEQFF. DNA of the CDR3: TGTGCCAGCAGCTTCATGGGGGGCGATGAGCAGTTCTTC.

This clonotype came up a few times. This rearrangement joins TRBV19 to TRBJ1-1; D call uncertain. This CDR3 comprises 11 residues. V lost 3 bases and J 10 bases, leaving 9 bases between the germline ends. Germline V gene sequence: CDR1 LNHDA, CDR2 SQIVND (reference sequence). This chain's CDR3 is CASSIGRGAFF. The CDR3 DNA follows: TGTGCCAGTAGTATTGGCCGAGGAGCTTTCTTT. Together with reference TRBV19 and TRBJ1-1, the CDR3 gives the full variable domain: DGGITQSPKYLFRKEGQNVTLSCEQNLNHDAMYWYRQDPGQGLRLIYYSQIVNDFQKGDIAEGYSVSREKKESFPLTVTSAQKNPTAFYLCASSIGRGAFFGQGTRLTVV.

The chain has TRBV2 and TRBJ1-1; D is unclear. V lost 3 bases and J 2 bases, leaving 16 bases between the germline ends. This CDR3 contains 16 residues. The germline V gene has CDR1 SNHLY and CDR2 FYNNEI. The CDR3 sequence: CASSDGWASGNTEAFF. In nucleotides, the CDR3 is TGTGCCAGCAGTGATGGGTGGGCGTCGGGAAACACTGAAGCTTTCTTT.

The table lists this clonotype with a few counts. This chain links TRBV6-2 or TRBV6-3 with TRBJ2-7, with 9 bases that match TRBD1. This CDR3 comprises 15 residues. Trimming removed 1 base from V and 1 base from J; junction bases left unmatched: 2. CDR1 is MNHEY, CDR2 SVGEGT, per germline. The CDR3 nucleotides are TGTGCCAGCAGTTACTTGGGACAGGGTTCCTACGAGCAGTACGTC. This sequence encodes CASSYLGQGSYEQYV.

This rearrangement joins TRBV4-1 to TRBJ1-1; D gene uncertain. Deletions cut 3 bases from V and 7 bases from J, with 12 bases between. This CDR3 is built from 13 residues. CDR1 and CDR2 (germline): MGHRA, YSYEKL. In DNA, the CDR3 is TGCGCCAGCAGCCACCAACCACAGAATGAAGCTTTCTTT. It encodes CASSHQPQNEAFF.

V is TRBV27 and J is TRBJ1-1; D is uncertain. Germline assignment: CDR1 MNHEY and CDR2 SMNVEV (reference sequence). Trimming left V 4 bases short and J 1 base short, with 10 bases between. The CDR3 sequence is 14 residues long. As DNA, the CDR3 is TGTGCCAGCAGTTCCGGGGTAAGGAACACTGAAGCTTTCTTT. Encoded protein: CASSSGVRNTEAFF.

About this clonotype: It may be a read error: a sequence one base away is much more abundant. The rearrangement links TRBV7-8 to TRBJ1-6, with D possibly matching TRBD1 (6 bases). This CDR3 is 16 amino acids long. V lost 3 bases and J lost 5, with 14 bases in between. Germline V lookup: CDR1 SGHVS, CDR2 FQNEAQ. CDR3: CASSFKGDRDNSPLHF. The DNA for the CDR3 is TGTGCCAGCAGCTTCAAGGGGGACCGGGATAATTCACCCCTCCACTTT.